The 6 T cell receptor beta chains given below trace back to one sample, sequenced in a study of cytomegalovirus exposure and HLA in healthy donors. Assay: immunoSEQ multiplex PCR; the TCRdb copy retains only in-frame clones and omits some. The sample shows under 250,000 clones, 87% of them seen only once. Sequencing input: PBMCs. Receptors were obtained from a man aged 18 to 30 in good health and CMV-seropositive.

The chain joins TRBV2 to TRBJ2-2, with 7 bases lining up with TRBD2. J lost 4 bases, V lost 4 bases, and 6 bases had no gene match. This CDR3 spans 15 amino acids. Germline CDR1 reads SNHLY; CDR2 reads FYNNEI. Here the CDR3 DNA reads TGTGCCAGCAGTGGGACTAGTGTATCCACCGGGGAGCTGTTTTTT. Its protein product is CASSGTSVSTGELFF.

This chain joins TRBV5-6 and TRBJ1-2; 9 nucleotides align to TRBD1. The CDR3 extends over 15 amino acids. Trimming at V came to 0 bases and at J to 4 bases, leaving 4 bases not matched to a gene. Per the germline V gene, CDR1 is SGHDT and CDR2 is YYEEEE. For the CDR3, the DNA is TGTGCCAGCAGCTTGGAGGGACAGGGCTTCTATGGCTACACCTTC. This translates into CASSLEGQGFYGYTF.

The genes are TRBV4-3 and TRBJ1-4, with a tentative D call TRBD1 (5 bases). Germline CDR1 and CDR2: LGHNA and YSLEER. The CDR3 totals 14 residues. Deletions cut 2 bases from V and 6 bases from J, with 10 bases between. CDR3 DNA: TGCGCCAGCAGCCAAAACGGGGGAGATGAAAAACTGTTTTTT. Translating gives CASSQNGGDEKLFF.

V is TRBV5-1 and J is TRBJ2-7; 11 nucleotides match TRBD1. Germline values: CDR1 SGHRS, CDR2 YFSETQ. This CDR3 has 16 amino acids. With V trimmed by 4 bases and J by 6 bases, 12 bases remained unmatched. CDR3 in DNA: TGCGCCAGCAGCCCCATAGGACAGGGGGCGCTAGCCGAGCAGTACTTC. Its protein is CASSPIGQGALAEQYF.

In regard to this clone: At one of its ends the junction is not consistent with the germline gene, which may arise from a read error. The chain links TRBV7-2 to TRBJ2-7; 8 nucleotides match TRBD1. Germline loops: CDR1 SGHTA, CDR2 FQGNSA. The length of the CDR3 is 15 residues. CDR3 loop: CATSKQGGFSYEQYF. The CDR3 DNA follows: TGTGCCACCAGCAAACAGGGGGGATTCTCCTACGAGCAGTACTTC.

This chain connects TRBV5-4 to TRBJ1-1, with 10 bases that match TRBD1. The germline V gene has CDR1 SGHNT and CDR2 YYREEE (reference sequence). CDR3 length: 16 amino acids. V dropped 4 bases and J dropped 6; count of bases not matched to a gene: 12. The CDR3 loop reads CASSTETGGDVAEAFF. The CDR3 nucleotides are TGTGCCAGCAGCACAGAGACAGGGGGCGATGTGGCTGAAGCTTTCTTT.